This T cell receptor beta chain was identified in a study of CD8+ T cells in alopecia areata. General study points: Scalp specimens additionally yield sequences from normal skin's resident alphabeta T cells. On tofacitinib, scalp and blood still held many of the expanded lesional clones. Researchers reported that TCR sharing among patients proved less clear than in mice, possibly HLA-linked.

Extracted RNA was reverse transcribed into cDNA, the sequencing template. The method was immunoSEQ multiplex PCR; TCRdb's version includes in-frame clones alone and lacks a portion of them. The sample records roughly 120,000 clones, roughly 56% being singletons. Germline values: CDR1 SGHAT, CDR2 FQNNGV. Trimming removed 5 bases from V and 1 base from J, with 20 bases in between. The CDR3 is made up of 17 amino acids. About this clone itself: The antigen is undetermined.

Treatment denoted: oral pan-JAK inhibitor, 5-10 mg twice daily. Punch biopsies of lesional scalp, plus peripheral blood, were taken from alopecia areata patients. The starting material was CD4+ T cells sorted from blood, obtained at week 24, from a patient treated with tofacitinib. This clonotype was obtained from a human donor with alopecia areata. J is TRBJ1-1 and V is TRBV11-2; weak D call: TRBD1 (5 bases). The CDR3 region is CASSPRRGASTNTEAFF. For the CDR3, the DNA is TGTGCCAGCAGCCCCCGTCGAGGGGCGAGTACGAACACTGAAGCTTTCTTT.